This T cell receptor (beta chain) emerged from a study of blood T cell repertoires in COVID-19. Study background: The cDNA or gDNA used as material had been derived from T cells, B-cell-depleted T cells, or PBMCs.

The assay was immunoSEQ multiplex PCR, and TCRdb's table has in-frame clones only and misses some. Among about 350,000 clones, roughly 87% were seen once, and the ten largest hold around 4%. This clone has only one observation. Seattle patients were enrolled while actively infected and followed longitudinally. Sample: peripheral blood. The TCR comes from an older woman with COVID-19, enrolled during active disease.

DNA of the CDR3: TGTGCCAGCAGCCCCCGGGACAGGGCTGGAAACACCATATATTTT. As protein: CASSPRDRAGNTIYF. The chain links TRBV11-2 to TRBJ1-3, with 9 bases matching TRBD1. From germline, CDR1 is SGHAT and CDR2 FQNNGV. The CDR3 has 15 residues. With V trimmed by 5 bases and J by 2 bases, 4 bases remained unmatched.